This TCR beta chain appears in the sequencing data of a study of CD8 T cells in ankylosing spondylitis. Study findings and constraints: Eight highly homologous variants formed a TCR beta motif that appeared characteristic of ankylosing spondylitis blood. Some motif variants were previously reported in reactive arthritis synovial fluid and blood. CD8+ cells made up the disease-linked clones, which were relatively rare in peripheral blood.

CDR1 is KGHDR, CDR2 SFDVKD, per germline. The V and J ends lost 3 bases and 0 bases, in that order; junction bases with no gene match: 7. This CDR3 is 17 amino acids long. TCRdb itself ran the 5' RACE reads through MiXCR, one entry per CDR3 protein. Among hundreds of thousands of distinct CDR3 sequences listed, roughly 13% were seen once. Concerning this clonotype: Its target is unknown.

This sequence was found in a male donor with ankylosing spondylitis. The chain recombines TRBV24-1 with TRBJ2-1; 7 bases fit TRBD2. The sequenced sample consisted of blood, either unsorted or a sorted T cell fraction (not recorded which). CDR3 region: CATSDVTSQSSYNEQFF. Here the CDR3 DNA reads TGTGCCACCAGTGATGTGACTAGCCAGAGCTCCTACAATGAGCAGTTCTTC.